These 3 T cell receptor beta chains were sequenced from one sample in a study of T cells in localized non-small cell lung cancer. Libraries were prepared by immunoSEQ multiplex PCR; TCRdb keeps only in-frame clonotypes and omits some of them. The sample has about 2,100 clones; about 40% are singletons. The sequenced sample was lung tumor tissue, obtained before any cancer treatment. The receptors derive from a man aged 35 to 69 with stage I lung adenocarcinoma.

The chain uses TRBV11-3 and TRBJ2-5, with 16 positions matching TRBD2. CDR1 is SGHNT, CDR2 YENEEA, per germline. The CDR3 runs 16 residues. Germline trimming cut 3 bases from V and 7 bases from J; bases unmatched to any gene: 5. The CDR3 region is CASSLGLAGGLGTQYF. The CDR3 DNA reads TGTGCCAGCAGCTTGGGACTAGCGGGGGGGCTTGGGACCCAGTACTTC.

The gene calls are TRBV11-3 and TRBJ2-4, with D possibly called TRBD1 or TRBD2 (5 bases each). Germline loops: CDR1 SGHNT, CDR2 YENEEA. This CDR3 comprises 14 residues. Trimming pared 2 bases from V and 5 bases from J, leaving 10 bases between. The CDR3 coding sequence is TGTGCCAGCAGCTTAATAGGGACGGAAAACATTCAGTACTTC. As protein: CASSLIGTENIQYF.

The CDR3 coding sequence is TGTGCCAGTACTCCCGCGGGGCCCTACAATGAGCAGTTCTTC. This sequence encodes CASTPAGPYNEQFF. This rearrangement joins TRBV19 to TRBJ2-1, with D perhaps matching TRBD2 (6 bases). V lost 7 bases, J lost 2 bases, and 12 bases lay in between. The CDR3 runs to 14 residues. Germline-derived CDR1 and CDR2 are LNHDA and SQIVND (reference sequence).